Shown below are 25 T cell receptor beta chains from a single sample sequenced in a study of T cells after posttransplantation cyclophosphamide. Generated by immunoSEQ multiplex PCR, the TCRdb table keeps only in-frame clones and is missing some. The sample contains around 10,000 clones, none of them singletons. A marrow graft followed busulfan-fludarabine conditioning, with cyclophosphamide on days +3 and +4. Material: PBMCs, obtained after allogeneic stem cell transplant with posttransplant cyclophosphamide. These receptors came from a female patient between 40 and 50 years old who received an allogeneic stem cell transplant from a related donor, was CMV-positive, and had no GVHD. Some T cells may be provided by the graft donor.

Many counts were recorded for this clone. The chain combines TRBV5-1 with TRBJ2-1, with D tentatively TRBD1 or TRBD2 (6 bases each). Trimming left V 3 bases short and J 4 bases short, with 14 bases between. Germline assignment: CDR1 SGHRS and CDR2 YFSETQ. The CDR3 covers 15 residues. For the CDR3, the DNA is TGCGCCAGCAGCTCCGCGGGACAAGGGTACAATGAGCAGTTCTTC. Residues: CASSSAGQGYNEQFF.

This clone occurred a few times. J is TRBJ2-3 and V is TRBV9, with a tentative D call TRBD2 (7 bases). Looked up from germline, CDR1 is SGDLS and CDR2 is YYNGEE. Trimming cost V 0 bases and J 7 bases, with 21 bases left between them. This CDR3 is built from 17 residues. DNA of the CDR3: TGTGCCAGCAGCGTAGACGTGGGGGGGGCCCTTCGGAATACGCAGTATTTT. It specifies CASSVDVGGALRNTQYF.

This clone was observed many times. The J gene is TRBJ2-7, the V gene TRBV5-1, with TRBD2 identical over 9 bases. Germline values: CDR1 SGHRS, CDR2 YFSETQ. V lost 3 bases, J lost 1 base, and 14 bases stayed unmatched. The CDR3 sequence is 18 residues long. CDR3 sequence: CASSSSTHSGGQSYEQYF. CDR3 sequence (DNA): TGCGCCAGCAGCTCTTCCACCCATAGCGGGGGCCAATCCTACGAGCAGTACTTC.

This clone was found many times. The gene calls are TRBV25-1 and TRBJ2-1; D perhaps matches TRBD1 (6 bases). The germline gives CDR1 MGHDK, CDR2 SYGVNS. The CDR3 is 12 residues long. The ends were cut back, 5 bases at V and 9 bases at J, with 11 bases in the middle. This chain's CDR3 is CASSSQGGEQFF. The CDR3 DNA sequence: TGTGCCAGCAGTTCACAGGGCGGTGAGCAGTTCTTC.

The sample holds many counts of this clone. The rearrangement joins TRBV19 to TRBJ2-7, with D perhaps TRBD1 (6 bases). The germline CDR1 and CDR2 sequences are LNHDA and SQIVND (reference sequence). Trimming left V 5 bases short and J 4 bases short, with 15 bases between. This CDR3 contains 14 residues. This CDR3 is CASSPSYRVYEQYF. CDR3 nucleotide sequence: TGTGCCAGTAGTCCTTCGTACAGGGTTTACGAGCAGTACTTC.

This clone has a handful of counts. V usage is TRBV29-1 and J usage is TRBJ1-2; possible D gene TRBD1, 5 bases. V dropped 6 bases and J dropped 8 bases, with 19 bases sitting between them. Germline-derived CDR1 and CDR2 are SQVTM and ANQGSEA. CDR3 size: 13 residues. The CDR3 sequence: CSVSPSAGSGYTF. CDR3 in DNA: TGCAGCGTGTCCCCATCGGCAGGGTCCGGCTACACCTTC. The full variable domain, its missing parts supplied by reference TRBV29-1 and TRBJ1-2, is SAVISQKPSRDICQRGTSLTIQCQVDSQVTMMFWYRQQPGQSLTLIATANQGSEATYESGFVIDKFPISRPNLTFSTLTVSNMSPEDSSIYLCSVSPSAGSGYTFGSGTRLTVV.

This clone has a handful of counts. This chain joins TRBV5-1 and TRBJ2-2, with D maybe TRBD1 (6 bases). Trimming pared 2 bases from V and 1 base from J, leaving 12 bases between. The CDR3 totals 16 residues. The germline V gene has CDR1 SGHRS and CDR2 YFSETQ. The CDR3 protein is CASSFSRGQNTGELFF. CDR3 coding DNA: TGCGCCAGCAGCTTCAGCAGGGGCCAGAACACCGGGGAGCTGTTTTTT.

This clone was detected ten times or more. The CDR3 loop reads CASSLDGQGDEQFF. The CDR3 DNA is TGTGCCAGCAGCTTAGATGGACAGGGAGATGAGCAGTTCTTC. The genes are TRBV7-7 and TRBJ2-1; 8 positions agree with TRBD1. Unmatched junction bases numbered 4, after V lost 1 base and J lost 8 bases. This CDR3 spans 14 amino acids. Germline values: CDR1 SSHAT, CDR2 FNYEAQ (reference sequence).

The V gene is TRBV13, the J gene TRBJ2-3; 10 bases are shared with TRBD1. Looked up from germline, CDR1 is PRHDT and CDR2 is FYEKMQ (reference sequence). The CDR3 totals 16 residues. Trimming at V came to 6 bases and at J to 1 base, leaving 7 bases not matched to a gene. This CDR3 is CASSFTGTGGTDTQYF. The CDR3 nucleotides read TGTGCCAGCAGTTTCACCGGGACAGGGGGCACAGATACGCAGTATTTT.

This clone has a count of ten or more. The J gene is TRBJ1-1, the V gene TRBV12-3 or TRBV12-4; a weak D match, TRBD1 (5 bases). The V end lost 5 bases, the J end lost 2 bases, and 9 bases lay between the germline ends. The CDR3 extends over 13 amino acids. The CDR3 bases are TGTGCCAGCAGTCCGACAGAAAACACTGAAGCTTTCTTT. This translates into CASSPTENTEAFF.

In its sample, this clone was seen many times. The genes are TRBV6-5 and TRBJ1-1; tentatively, D is TRBD1 (5 bases). CDR3 length: 11 amino acids. CDR1 MNHEY and CDR2 SVGAGI come from the germline V gene. V was cut by 6 bases and J by 4 bases, with 6 bases left in between. CDR3 in amino acids: CASRTVTEAFF. The CDR3, as DNA: TGTGCCAGCAGGACAGTCACTGAAGCTTTCTTT.

This clone was counted at least ten times. The rearrangement joins TRBV7-2 to TRBJ2-2, with a weak D call TRBD1 (5 bases). Germline-derived CDR1 and CDR2 are SGHTA and FQGNSA. The CDR3 sequence is 14 residues long. Between the trimmed V and J ends, which lost 5 bases and 6 bases, there was a span of 13 bases. This CDR3 reads CASSPRQGAGELFF. In nucleotides, the CDR3 is TGTGCCAGCAGCCCCCGCCAAGGGGCCGGGGAGCTGTTTTTT.

Relative to its sample, this clone is medium-sized. This chain joins TRBV6-5 and TRBJ1-4; 7 bases align to TRBD1. Germline V gene data show CDR1 as MNHEY and CDR2 as SVGAGI. Trimming at V came to 4 bases and at J to 7 bases, leaving 6 bases not matched to a gene. This CDR3 is 14 amino acids long. In nucleotides, the CDR3 is TGTGCCAGCAGTTCAGGGGGACGGACTGAAAAACTGTTTTTT. Protein product: CASSSGGRTEKLFF.

In this sample, this clone turned up many times. This chain joins TRBV6-5 and TRBJ2-7, with D possibly matching TRBD2 (5 bases). Trimming shortened V by 4 bases and J by 0 bases, and 10 bases separated the two germline ends. This CDR3 has 14 amino acids. Germline V gene sequence: CDR1 MNHEY, CDR2 SVGAGI. CDR3 sequence: CASSLLESSYEQYF. As DNA, the CDR3 is TGTGCCAGCAGTTTACTAGAAAGCTCCTACGAGCAGTACTTC.

This clone was seen many times. The CDR3 region is CATRQGGRFYSNQPQHF. The CDR3 region has the DNA TGTGCCACTAGACAGGGGGGGCGATTCTATAGCAATCAGCCCCAGCATTTT. The V call is TRBV5-8, the J call TRBJ1-5; 9 positions match TRBD1. The V segment lost 9 bases and the J segment 0 bases; nucleotides outside the gene matches: 13. The CDR3 is 17 residues long. The germline V gene encodes CDR1 SGHTS and CDR2 YDEGEE.

This clone was counted many times. The chain links TRBV27 to TRBJ1-4; 9 nucleotides match TRBD1. V trimming: 6 bases; J trimming: 7 bases; junction bases outside the gene matches: 6. Germline CDR1 reads MNHEY; CDR2 reads SMNVEV (reference sequence). This CDR3 contains 14 residues. The CDR3 DNA reads TGTGCCAGCAGCTACAGGGGGCGCAGTGAAAAACTGTTTTTT. Translated: CASSYRGRSEKLFF.

The genes are TRBV6-5 and TRBJ2-5, with D possibly matching TRBD1 (5 bases). V lost 0 bases and J lost 5, with 7 bases in between. The CDR3 runs 13 residues. Germline CDR1 and CDR2: MNHEY and SVGAGI. This chain's CDR3 is CASSYSQEETQYF. The CDR3 bases are TGTGCCAGCAGTTACTCACAGGAGGAGACCCAGTACTTC.

This clone was recorded at least ten times. J is TRBJ2-3 and V is TRBV5-1, with 8 bases fitting TRBD1. V was pared by 4 bases and J by 7 bases, with 11 bases of the junction left unmatched. Germline CDR1 and CDR2: SGHRS and YFSETQ. The CDR3 loop spans 15 amino acids. The CDR3 protein is CASSPAPGGANTQYF. Here the CDR3 DNA reads TGCGCCAGCAGCCCCGCGCCAGGGGGCGCGAATACGCAGTATTTT.

This clone has at least ten counts. The chain recombines TRBV6-1 with TRBJ1-5; D perhaps matches TRBD1 (6 bases). CDR3 length: 15 amino acids. Trimming stripped 6 bases from V and 3 bases from J, with 15 bases between. Germline V gives CDR1 MNHNS, CDR2 SASEGT. The DNA for the CDR3 is TGTGCCAGCAGACAGGGAGGAATGAACAATCAGCCCCAGCATTTT. This translates into CASRQGGMNNQPQHF.

The V and J genes are TRBV7-8 and TRBJ2-3; D gene uncertain. The CDR3 extends over 15 amino acids. V was pared by 1 base and J by 2 bases, with 10 bases between. Germline CDR1 and CDR2: SGHVS and FQNEAQ. CDR3 nucleotides: TGTGCCAGCAGCTTAGAACGTCTAAACACAGATACGCAGTATTTT. Protein product: CASSLERLNTDTQYF.

By frequency in the sample, this clone is medium-sized. This same CDR3 is encoded by further DNA sequences in the sample. This chain connects TRBV19 to TRBJ2-4; tentatively, D is TRBD1 or TRBD2 (5 bases each). The CDR3 totals 15 residues. Trimming took 3 bases from V and 0 from J, leaving 9 bases between them. CDR1 is LNHDA and CDR2 is SQIVND in the germline V gene (reference sequence). The CDR3 sequence: CASSIQGVAKNIQYF. CDR3 in DNA: TGTGCCAGTAGTATTCAGGGAGTAGCCAAAAACATTCAGTACTTC.

Judged by abundance, this clone is medium-sized. The chain employs TRBV5-1 and TRBJ2-5; 10 nucleotides align to TRBD2. The CDR3 spans 15 residues. Germline V gives CDR1 SGHRS, CDR2 YFSETQ. J gave up 4 bases and V 4 bases, and 7 bases lay outside the gene matches. The CDR3 sequence: CASSGTSELLETQYF. The CDR3, as DNA: TGCGCCAGCAGCGGGACTAGCGAATTACTAGAGACCCAGTACTTC.

This clone was seen many times. The CDR3 nucleotides are TGTGCCAGCTCAAGGTCCCAAATCCCCTACGAGCAGTACTTC. Its translation: CASSRSQIPYEQYF. The V call is TRBV18, the J call TRBJ2-7; D gene ambiguous. The germline V and J ends were trimmed by 5 bases and 2 bases, with 13 bases remaining between them. This CDR3 region has 14 residues. Germline assignment: CDR1 KGHSH and CDR2 LQKENI.

This clone occurred many times. The rearrangement links TRBV2 to TRBJ2-3; the D is unclear. V shed 8 bases and J shed 6 bases, with 15 bases lying between them. Germline CDR1 is SNHLY and CDR2 is FYNNEI. The CDR3 contains 13 residues. The CDR3 nucleotides read TGTGCCAGCCGACTGGCTCAACGGGATACGCAGTATTTT. This translates into CASRLAQRDTQYF.

This clone was seen ten or more times. V and J are TRBV6-2 or TRBV6-3 and TRBJ2-1, with 9 positions matching TRBD2. The CDR3 totals 16 residues. The V and J ends lost 5 bases and 4 bases, in that order; junction bases with no gene match: 9. The germline CDR1 and CDR2 sequences are MNHEY and SVGEGT. The CDR3 region is CASSGFLAGKYNEQFF. CDR3 nucleotides: TGTGCCAGCAGTGGCTTTCTAGCGGGGAAATACAATGAGCAGTTCTTC.